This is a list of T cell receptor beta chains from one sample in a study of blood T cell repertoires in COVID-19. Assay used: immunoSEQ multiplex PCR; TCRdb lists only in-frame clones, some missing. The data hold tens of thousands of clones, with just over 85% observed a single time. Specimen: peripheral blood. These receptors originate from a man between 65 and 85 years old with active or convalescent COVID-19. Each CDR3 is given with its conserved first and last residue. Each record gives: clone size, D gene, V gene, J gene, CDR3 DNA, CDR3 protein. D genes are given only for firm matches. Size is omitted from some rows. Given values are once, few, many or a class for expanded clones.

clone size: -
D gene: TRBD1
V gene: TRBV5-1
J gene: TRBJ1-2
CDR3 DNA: TGCGCCAGCAGCTTTGGACAGGCTAACTATGGCTACACCTTC
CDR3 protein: CASSFGQANYGYTF

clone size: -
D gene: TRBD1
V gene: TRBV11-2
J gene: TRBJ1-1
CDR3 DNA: TGTGCCAGCAGCTACGGACAGGGGATAGACACTGAAGCTTTCTTT
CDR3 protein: CASSYGQGIDTEAFF

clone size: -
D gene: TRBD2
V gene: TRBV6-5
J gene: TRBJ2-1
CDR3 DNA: TGTGCCAGCAGGACTAGCGGGAGAAATAATGAGCAGTTCTTC
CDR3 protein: CASRTSGRNNEQFF

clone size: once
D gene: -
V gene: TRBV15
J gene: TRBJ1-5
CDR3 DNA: TGTGCCACCAGCAGAGTATCAGGTAGCAATCAGCCCCAGCATTTT
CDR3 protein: CATSRVSGSNQPQHF

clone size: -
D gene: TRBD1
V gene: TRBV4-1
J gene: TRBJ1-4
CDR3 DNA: TGCGCCAGCAGCCCCCTCGACAGGGGGCAAGAAAAACTGTTTTTT
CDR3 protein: CASSPLDRGQEKLFF

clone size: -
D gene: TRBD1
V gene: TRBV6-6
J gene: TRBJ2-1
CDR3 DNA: TGTGCCAGCAGGGGGACAGGGGGCTCCAATGAGCAGTTCTTC
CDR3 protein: CASRGTGGSNEQFF

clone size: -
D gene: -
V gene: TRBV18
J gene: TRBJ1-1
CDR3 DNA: TGTGCCAGCTCACCAAAGTGGGGCAACACTGAAGCTTTCTTT
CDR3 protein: CASSPKWGNTEAFF

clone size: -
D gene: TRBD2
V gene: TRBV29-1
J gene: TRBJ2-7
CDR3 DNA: TGCAGCGTTGTAGGCAGGGTAGTAGCGGGCCTCACGGGAACCTACGAGCAGTACTTC
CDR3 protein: CSVVGRVVAGLTGTYEQYF

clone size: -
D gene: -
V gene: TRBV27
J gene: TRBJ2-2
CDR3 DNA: TGTGCCAGCAGTCCTTCCGGGACACCCGGGGAGCTGTTTTTT
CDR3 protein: CASSPSGTPGELFF

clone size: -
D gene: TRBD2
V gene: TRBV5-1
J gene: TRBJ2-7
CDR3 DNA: TGCGCCAGCAGCCCCCGAGCGGGAGTATACGAGCAGTACTTC
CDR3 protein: CASSPRAGVYEQYF

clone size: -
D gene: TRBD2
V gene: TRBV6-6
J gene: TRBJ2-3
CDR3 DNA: TGTGCCAGCAGTACTAGCGGGAGTACAGATACGCAGTATTTT
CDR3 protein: CASSTSGSTDTQYF

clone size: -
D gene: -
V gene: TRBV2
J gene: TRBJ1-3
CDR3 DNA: TGTGCCAGCAGTACCTACAGGACCCTTTTTCGACTCTCTGGAAACACCATATATTTT
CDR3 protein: CASSTYRTLFRLSGNTIYF

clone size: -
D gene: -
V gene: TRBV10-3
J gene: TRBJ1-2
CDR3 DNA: TGTGCCATCAGCGGGGGGCAGGGAGATCAAGACTATGGCTACACCTTC
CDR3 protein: CAISGGQGDQDYGYTF

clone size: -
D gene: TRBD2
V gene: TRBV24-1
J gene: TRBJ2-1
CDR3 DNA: TGTGCCACCAGTGGAGGGAGGGAGTTTAGCAATGAGCAGTTCTTC
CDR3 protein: CATSGGREFSNEQFF

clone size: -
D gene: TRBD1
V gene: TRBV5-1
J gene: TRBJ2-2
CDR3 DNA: TGCGCCAGCCGTACAGGGGCGGTCACCGGGGAGCTGTTTTTT
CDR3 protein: CASRTGAVTGELFF

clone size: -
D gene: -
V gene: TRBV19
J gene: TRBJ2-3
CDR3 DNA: TGTGCCAGTAGTAAGGGGGTTGGAGATACGCAGTATTTT
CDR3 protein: CASSKGVGDTQYF

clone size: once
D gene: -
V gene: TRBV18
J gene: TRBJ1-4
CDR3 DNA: TGTGCCAGCTCACCAAATAATCCGTCAGCAACTAATGAAAAACTGTTTTTT
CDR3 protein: CASSPNNPSATNEKLFF

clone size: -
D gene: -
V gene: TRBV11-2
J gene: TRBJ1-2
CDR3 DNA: TGTGCCAGCAGCTTAGGGCAGTTCTATGGCTACACCTTC
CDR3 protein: CASSLGQFYGYTF

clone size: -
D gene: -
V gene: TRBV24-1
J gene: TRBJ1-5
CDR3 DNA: TGTGCCACCTCCGGGGGGGGCAATCAGCCCCAGCATTTT
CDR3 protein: CATSGGGNQPQHF

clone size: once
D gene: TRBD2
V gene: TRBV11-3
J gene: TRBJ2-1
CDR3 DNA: TGTGCCAGCAGCGACGGGACTAGTGTGAATGAGCAGTTCTTC
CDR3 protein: CASSDGTSVNEQFF

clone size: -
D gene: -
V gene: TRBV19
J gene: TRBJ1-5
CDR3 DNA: TGTGCCAGCGGGACACTTAGCAATCAGCCCCAGCATTTT
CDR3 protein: CASGTLSNQPQHF

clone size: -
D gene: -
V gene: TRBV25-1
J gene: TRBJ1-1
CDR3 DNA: TGTGCCACGGACAGACCGAACACTGAAGCTTTCTTT
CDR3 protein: CATDRPNTEAFF

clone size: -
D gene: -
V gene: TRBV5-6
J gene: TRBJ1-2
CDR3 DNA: TGTGCCAGCAGTCAAAATAGCTATGGCTACACCTTC
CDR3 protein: CASSQNSYGYTF